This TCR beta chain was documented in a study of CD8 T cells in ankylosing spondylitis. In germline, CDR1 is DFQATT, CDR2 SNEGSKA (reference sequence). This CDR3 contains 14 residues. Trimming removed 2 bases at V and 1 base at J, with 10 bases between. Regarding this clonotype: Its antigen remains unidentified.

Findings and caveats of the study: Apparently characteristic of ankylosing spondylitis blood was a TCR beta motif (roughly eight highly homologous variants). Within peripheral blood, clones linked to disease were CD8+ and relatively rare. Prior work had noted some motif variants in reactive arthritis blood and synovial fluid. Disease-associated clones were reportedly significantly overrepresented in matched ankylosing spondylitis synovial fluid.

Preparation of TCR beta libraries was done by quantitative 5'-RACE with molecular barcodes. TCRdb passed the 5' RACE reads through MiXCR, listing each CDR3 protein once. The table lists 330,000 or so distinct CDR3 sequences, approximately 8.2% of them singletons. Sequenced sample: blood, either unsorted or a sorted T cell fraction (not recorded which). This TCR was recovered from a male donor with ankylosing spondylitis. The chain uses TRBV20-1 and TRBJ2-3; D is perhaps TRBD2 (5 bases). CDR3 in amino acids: CSARRHSGTDTQYF. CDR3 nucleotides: TGCAGTGCTAGACGGCATAGCGGCACAGATACGCAGTATTTT.